The T cell receptor beta chain under discussion was sequenced for a study of regulatory T cells in long-lasting Graves disease. Study conclusions and caveats: Newly diagnosed disease favored TRBV20-1 and TRBJ2-1 over persistent disease.

This clonotype was seen repeatedly, ten times or more. The antigen is not known. Regarding time point: newly diagnosed GD, antithyroid drugs for less than 3 months. PBMCs were the source of the RNA used for TCR sequencing. The CDR3 runs to 13 residues. Trimming removed 7 bases at V and 8 bases at J, with 15 bases between. Germline V gives CDR1 MNHNS, CDR2 SASEGT. According to the study, TCR beta libraries were built with iRepertoire HTBI primers and CDR3-region Arm-PCR. A single record per CDR3 protein comes from TCRdb applying MiXCR to the multiplex PCR reads. The data show 400,000 to 500,000 distinct CDR3 sequences, with roughly 15% seen just once and about 25% held by the top ten. The sample was also reused in another study, on T cells in Graves' hyperthyroidism and ophthalmopathy. That study adds: If no ophthalmopathy progression occurred within 18 months, Graves' hyperthyroidism was stable. Diagnoses rested on clinical symptoms, serum thyroxine and TRAb, thyroid ultrasound and orbital computed tomography.

The specimen comprised peripheral blood mononuclear cells (PBMCs), sampled at new diagnosis, from a patient treated with antithyroid drugs. The clonotype originates from a woman aged 18-29 years with Graves disease. This chain connects TRBV6-1 to TRBJ2-1; D unclear. The CDR3 DNA reads as TGTGCCAGCATCGGATCAGGTCTGGATGAGCAGTTCTTC. Its protein product is CASIGSGLDEQFF.